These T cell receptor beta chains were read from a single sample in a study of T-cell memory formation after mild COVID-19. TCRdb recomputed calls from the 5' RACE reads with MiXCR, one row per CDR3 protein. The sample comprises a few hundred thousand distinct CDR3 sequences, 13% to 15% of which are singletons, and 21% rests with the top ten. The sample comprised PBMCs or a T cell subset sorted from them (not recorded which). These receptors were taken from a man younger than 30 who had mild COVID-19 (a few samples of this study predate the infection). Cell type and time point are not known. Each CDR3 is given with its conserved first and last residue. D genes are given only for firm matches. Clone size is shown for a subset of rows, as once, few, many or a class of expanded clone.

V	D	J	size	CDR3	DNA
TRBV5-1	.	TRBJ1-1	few	CASSLDFMNTEAFF	TGCGCCAGCAGCTTGGATTTCATGAACACTGAAGCTTTCTTT
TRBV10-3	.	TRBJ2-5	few	CATRRQAFQETQYF	TGTGCCACCCGCCGACAGGCATTTCAAGAGACCCAGTACTTC
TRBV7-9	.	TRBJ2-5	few	CASSHRADRNQETQYF	TGTGCCAGCAGTCACCGGGCCGATCGGAACCAAGAGACCCAGTACTTC
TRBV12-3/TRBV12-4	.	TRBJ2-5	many	CASSPLGYQETQYF	TGTGCCAGCAGTCCCCTCGGGTACCAAGAGACCCAGTACTTC
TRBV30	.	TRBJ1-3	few	CAWSVLWGNTIYF	TGTGCCTGGAGTGTACTGTGGGGAAACACCATATATTTT
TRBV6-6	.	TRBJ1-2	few	CASFVQPSVDYGYTF	TGTGCCAGTTTTGTGCAGCCATCTGTTGACTATGGCTACACCTTC
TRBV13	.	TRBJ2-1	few	CASSSLYRENYNEQFF	TGTGCCAGCAGCTCTTTGTATCGGGAAAACTACAATGAGCAGTTCTTC
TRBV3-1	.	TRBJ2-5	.	CASSQGNQGPETQYF	TGTGCCAGCAGCCAAGGGAACCAGGGGCCAGAGACCCAGTACTTC
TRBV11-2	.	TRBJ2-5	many	CASSLIGAWEETQYF	TGTGCCAGCAGCTTAATTGGGGCTTGGGAAGAGACCCAGTACTTC
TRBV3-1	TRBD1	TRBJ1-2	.	CASSPRGGTGGYTF	TGTGCCAGCAGCCCCCGAGGGGGGACAGGGGGCTACACCTTC
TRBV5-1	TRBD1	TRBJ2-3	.	CASSLDRGRADTQYF	TGCGCCAGCAGCCTAGACAGGGGGCGTGCAGATACGCAGTATTTT
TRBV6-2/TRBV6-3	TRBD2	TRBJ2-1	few	CASFWTSGGPSYNEQFF	TGTGCCAGCTTCTGGACTAGCGGGGGCCCTTCCTACAATGAGCAGTTCTTC
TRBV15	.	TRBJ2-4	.	CATSERGQTKNIQYF	TGTGCCACCAGCGAGCGGGGACAGACCAAAAACATTCAGTACTTC
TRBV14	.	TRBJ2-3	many	CASSQEFDSADTQYF	TGTGCCAGCAGCCAAGAATTCGACTCGGCAGATACGCAGTATTTT
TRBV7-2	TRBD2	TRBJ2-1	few	CASSFFAGGAAEQFF	TGTGCCAGCAGCTTCTTCGCCGGGGGGGCCGCTGAGCAGTTCTTC
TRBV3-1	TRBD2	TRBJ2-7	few	CASSQKQKVFVSSGDPSNYEQYF	TGTGCCAGCAGCCAAAAGCAAAAGGTTTTCGTGTCTAGCGGGGACCCATCAAACTACGAGCAGTACTTC
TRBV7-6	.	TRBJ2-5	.	CASSLDLRETQYF	TGTGCCAGCAGCTTAGATTTGAGGGAGACCCAGTACTTC
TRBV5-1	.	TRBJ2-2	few	CASSWIPEDGELFF	TGCGCCAGCAGCTGGATCCCCGAGGACGGGGAGCTGTTTTTT
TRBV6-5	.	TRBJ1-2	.	CASSQGYNYGYTF	TGTGCCAGCAGCCAGGGTTATAACTATGGCTACACCTTC
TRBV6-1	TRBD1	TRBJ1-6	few	CASSEGDRDHSPLHF	TGTGCCAGCAGTGAAGGGGACAGGGATCATTCACCCCTCCACTTT
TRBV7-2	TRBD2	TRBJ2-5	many	CASSPRLAETQYF	TGTGCCAGCAGCCCCAGACTAGCGGAGACCCAGTACTTC
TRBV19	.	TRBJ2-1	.	CASSHLGDDEQFF	TGTGCCAGTAGTCATCTCGGGGATGATGAGCAGTTCTTC
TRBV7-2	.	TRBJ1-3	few	CASSRDRPENGNTIYF	TGTGCCAGCAGCCGTGATCGACCGGAAAATGGAAACACCATATATTTT
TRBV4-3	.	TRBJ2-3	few	CASSQDLPDTQYF	TGCGCCAGCAGCCAAGATTTGCCAGATACGCAGTATTTT
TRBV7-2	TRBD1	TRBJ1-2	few	CASSFDRANYGYTF	TGTGCCAGCAGCTTCGACAGGGCTAACTATGGCTACACCTTC
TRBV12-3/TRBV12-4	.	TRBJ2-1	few	CASSLGPPTVYNEQFF	TGTGCCAGCAGTTTGGGCCCCCCAACGGTCTACAATGAGCAGTTCTTC
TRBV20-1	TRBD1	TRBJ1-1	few	CSARKPGGTEAFF	TGCAGTGCTAGGAAACCAGGGGGCACTGAAGCTTTCTTT
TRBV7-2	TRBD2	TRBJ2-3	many	CASSPPLWTSVGTDTQYF	TGTGCCAGCAGCCCCCCATTGTGGACTAGCGTTGGAACAGATACGCAGTATTTT
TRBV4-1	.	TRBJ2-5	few	CASSQVGAGARETQYF	TGCGCCAGCAGCCAAGTCGGGGCAGGGGCGCGAGAGACCCAGTACTTC
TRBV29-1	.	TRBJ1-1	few	CSASRQGEAFF	TGCAGCGCCAGTCGGCAGGGGGAAGCTTTCTTT
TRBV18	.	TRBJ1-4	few	CASSPTGEEKLFF	TGTGCCAGCTCACCCACGGGAGAAGAAAAACTGTTTTTT